The sequence of this TCR beta chain was determined in a study of control samples from healthy donors and cancer patients. The CDR3 is 16 amino acids. V lost 0 bases and J lost 6, with 15 bases in between. Per the germline V gene, CDR1 is SGDLS and CDR2 is YYNGEE. This table comes from immunoSEQ multiplex PCR, and its TCRdb copy is limited to in-frame clones, with some not included. The table includes 150,000 to 200,000 clones, around 90% detected once. Specimen: blood. This rearrangement joins TRBV9 to TRBJ2-2; perhaps TRBD2 as D (6 bases). The TCR was taken from a woman aged 40 to 50 in good health. CDR3 DNA: TGTGCCAGCAGCGTAGCTAACGGGGGACGCGCCGGGGAGCTGTTTTTT. The encoded protein is CASSVANGGRAGELFF.